The entry below gives a single T cell receptor (beta chain) sequence along with its context. Its antigen is unknown. No per-base quality is available; no much larger clone lies one base away. V is reduced by 3 bases and J by 4 bases, leaving a spacing of 11 bases between them. Measured from the cysteine to the phenylalanine, the CDR3 is 14 residues long. Only the CDR3 DNA stays, 42 bases, in frame from base 1. Based on the germline V gene (reference sequence), the CDR1 and CDR2 sequences are LNHNV and YYDKDF. The sample originates from a study of shared clonotypes between healthy human individuals (dated by TCRdb to 2019 to 2021). For the study in its entirety: The cohort included a few men and a couple of women between 18 and 49 years of age. Per donor, three plates each were used for CD4 naive and CD4 memory, two for CD8 naive, and one for CD8 memory. The study deeply sequenced blood TCR repertoires of five healthy adults to estimate repertoire size and the extent of clonotype sharing between individuals. Libraries were prepared and TCR repertoires were sequenced by different laboratories using diverse techniques, in order to increase sequencing depth and limit assay-specific biases. Between about 0.94 and 10 billion PBMCs per donor were obtained by leukapheresis.

Using the deep immunoSEQ assay, multiplex PCR amplified TCR CDR3 regions from genomic DNA. Extracted genomic DNA from each cell subset was distributed evenly across all wells of several immunoSEQ 96-well plates, and each plate was treated as a replicate. For sorted subsets, each replicate PCR was loaded with 200 to 250 ng genomic DNA, equivalent to 25,000 to 30,000 T cell genomes. Purified libraries were measured with a Qubit 3.0 fluorometer, size-checked on a Bioanalyzer 2100, and measured again with the KAPA Library Quantification kit. Every immunoSEQ 96-well plate was sequenced on a separate single-read 150-cycle Illumina NextSeq 550 flow cell. The authors' pipeline ran thus. Because the immunoSEQ output held only junctional sequences and lacked quality scores, the filtering could not match the filtering applied to full-length reads. Sequences were annotated with PyIR, a Python wrapper for IgBLAST v1.9, and V/J genes and CDR3 were assigned using IMGT germline references. Reads were removed for weak V/J assignments (E-value above 1e-6), missing CDR3, stop codons, out-of-frame junctions, or ambiguous translated residues. V3J clonotypes were defined as sequences sharing an identical inferred V gene, J gene, and CDR3 amino acid sequence. To compute the percentage overlap between repertoires, the number of shared unique clonotypes was divided by the size of the smaller repertoire. Repertoire richness was assessed with RTK rarefaction, the Chao1 estimator, and Recon v2.1 estimates of unobserved clonotypes. For all TCRbeta clonotypes obtained by the gDNA method from four donors, generation probabilities were computed with OLGA. In TCRdb, the immuneACCESS table is reduced to in-frame sequences with V and J assigned. These tables do not hold every clone; where another copy was compared, an unresolved V gene accounts for under half, and the others remain unexplained. V, J and clone size reflect that table, while D and trimming were determined from the DNA. In all, the sample holds some 630,000 clones, and around 96% of those were seen once. The ten top clones hold 0.11% of the sample.

What the study reported, not specific to this receptor: Pairwise subsampling led to the expectation that sequencing depth would affect the degree of clonotype sharing among donors. Rarefaction of sorted-subset datasets indicated incomplete sequencing despite the large sequencing depth. Because the study included a small number of donors, the genetic and exposure-history diversity represented was limited. When a few donors were compared, the shared fraction of clonotypes was 5% to 6.5% for naive CD4, about 4% for naive CD8, 2% to 2.5% for memory CD4, and less than 0.45% for memory CD8. Higher generation probabilities were observed for clonotypes shared by all four sorted-subset donors than for non-shared clonotypes. Naive subsets generally had larger estimated clonotype richness than memory subsets. Sampling was restricted to blood, and TCR repertoires in tissues likely differ from the TCR repertoires found in blood.

For the CD8 naive samples, CD45RO-negative cells were positively selected for CCR7, yielding a CD45RA+CCR7+ population from which TemRA cells were excluded. Donors were healthy HIV-negative adults with no recently reported acute infections or vaccinations. Only Caucasian adults living in Nashville, Tennessee, USA were represented among the donors. After blood collection by leukapheresis, PBMCs were isolated using Ficoll-Histopaque density gradient centrifugation and then cryopreserved in the vapor phase of liquid nitrogen. Analytical flow cytometry was used to check the purity and quantity of every magnetically sorted T cell population. Each sorted fraction had its genomic DNA isolated and then quantified by UV absorbance on a Nanodrop 2000c.

Material for sequencing was naive CD8+ T cells sorted from blood. The cell subset or site label corresponds to: CD45RA+CCR7+. The sequence is built from TRBV15 and TRBJ2-3; a confident D gene designation cannot be given. This TCR was recovered from a woman aged 25 to 39 in good health. The CDR3: CATSSDSMADTQYF. The nucleotide sequence reads as follows: TGTGCCACCAGCAGTGACTCTATGGCAGATACGCAGTATTTT. Extended through the reference TRBV15 and TRBJ2-3 proteins, this CDR3 yields the full variable domain: DAMVIQNPRYQVTQFGKPVTLSCSQTLNHNVMYWYQQKSSQAPKLLFHYYDKDFNNEADTPDNFQSRRPNTSFCFLDIRSPGLGDTAMYLCATSSDSMADTQYFGPGTRLTVL.